This TCR beta chain stems from a study of vaccination and CD4 T cells after COVID-19. An Oncomine TCR Beta short-read assay was used to sequence the DNA from cultured CD4+ T cells. One entry per CDR3 protein, called by TCRdb with MiXCR from the PCR reads. The table shows approximately 15,000 distinct CDR3 sequences, with 51% occurring only once. Treatment described: roughly 10-day PBMC culture with coronavirus spike peptide pools or control peptides (ViraFEST assay). On this clonotype: The antigen is not known.

The receptor was derived from a human donor who had recovered from COVID-19. The sequenced material came from CD4+ T cells from blood, cultured in vitro.

The CDR3 DNA is TGTGCCAGCAGCTTAGGGGGCGAGCGCGCTGAAGCTTTCTTT. It yields the protein CASSLGGERAEAFF. The J gene is TRBJ1-1, the V gene TRBV11-2, with D possibly being TRBD1 (5 bases). This CDR3 is 14 amino acids long. V lost 1 base to trimming and J lost 6 bases, with 12 bases between them. Looked up from germline, CDR1 is SGHAT and CDR2 is FQNNGV. The full variable domain, rest sourced from reference TRBV11-2 and TRBJ1-1, is EAGVAQSPRYKIIEKRQSVAFWCNPISGHATLYWYQQILGQGPKLLIQFQNNGVVDDSQLPKDRFSAERLKGVDSTLKIQPAKLEDSAVYLCASSLGGERAEAFFGQGTRLTVV.